This T cell receptor beta chain is from a study of T cell responses to AZD1222 COVID-19 vaccine. Clones were sequenced by immunoSEQ multiplex PCR, and TCRdb holds only the in-frame ones, with some missing. The sample gives about 180,000 clones, around nine tenths of which show up once; 0.49% is in the top ten. A remark on this clone: What it binds is unknown.

Study outcomes and limitations: Seropositive at baseline were only 5 to 7 AZD1222 recipients. Dominant at 160-218 and 743-854, vaccine-associated CD4 TCRs also spanned spike. No repertoire was sampled before or during the peak T cell response, only after it. Most donors were white British and more were female, and clonal diversity was possibly underestimated.

V gave up 5 bases and J gave up 3 bases, with 11 bases separating them. This CDR3 comprises 14 residues. CDR1 is SGHAT and CDR2 is FQNNGV in the germline V gene. The genes are TRBV11-2 and TRBJ2-1; D not resolved. The sequencing used peripheral blood, collected on day 0 of AZD1222 vaccination. This receptor was obtained from an adult in good health. The CDR3 here is CASSQERDYNEQFF. DNA of the CDR3: TGTGCCAGCAGCCAAGAAAGGGACTACAATGAGCAGTTCTTC.